This is a list of T cell receptor beta chains from one sample in a study of blood T cell repertoires in COVID-19. Here immunoSEQ multiplex PCR was the method, and the copy in TCRdb shows in-frame clones only, minus some. The sample carries about 190,000 clones, about 85% recorded once. Input material: peripheral blood. These receptor sequences come from a man in his 70s with active or convalescent COVID-19. CDR3s leave out the opening cysteine and the closing phenylalanine or tryptophan. The D gene is left open where the match is weak.

V: TRBV28; D: TRBD2; CDR3: ASSTASGRGTYEQY
V: TRBV4-1; D: TRBD2; CDR3: ASSQAGTSGRLGNIQY
V: TRBV13; D: .; CDR3: ASSPGSGNTIY
V: TRBV19; D: .; CDR3: ASSPNRARRLETQY
V: TRBV5-6; D: .; CDR3: ASSLGIGTATNEKLF
V: TRBV18; D: .; CDR3: ASSPQGVPGSPLH
V: TRBV5-8; D: .; CDR3: ASSFGLIGYNEQF
V: TRBV2; D: .; CDR3: ASSEIDRKQY
V: TRBV10-3; D: .; CDR3: AIRPLGGETQY
V: TRBV24-1; D: TRBD1; CDR3: ATSDSDRVGANVLT
V: TRBV15; D: .; CDR3: ATSMSRDIEAF
V: TRBV29-1; D: .; CDR3: SVERRPQGGGEQF
V: TRBV5-4; D: .; CDR3: ASRNRVAETQY
V: TRBV7-7; D: .; CDR3: ASSQDRMSGNTIY
V: TRBV7-8; D: TRBD2; CDR3: ASSRREGGELF
V: TRBV4-3; D: .; CDR3: ASSQEGRGATEAF
V: TRBV6-2/TRBV6-3; D: TRBD1; CDR3: ASSYSMGTGSYNEQF
V: TRBV6-5; D: TRBD1; CDR3: ASSLTSTGNSPLH
V: TRBV29-1; D: .; CDR3: SVGGSDTYEQY
V: TRBV19; D: .; CDR3: ASSPQVVETQY
V: TRBV6-2/TRBV6-3; D: TRBD1; CDR3: ASSRGQGWYGYT
V: TRBV10-3; D: .; CDR3: ATRSEQGSNQPQH
V: TRBV6-2/TRBV6-3; D: .; CDR3: ASSYPEDQAF
V: TRBV3-1/TRBV3-2; D: TRBD1; CDR3: ASSPIIRQGAADTQY
V: TRBV15; D: .; CDR3: ATSREKIARGGPDTQY
V: TRBV12-3/TRBV12-4; D: TRBD1; CDR3: ASSLGQDQPQH
V: TRBV7-2; D: .; CDR3: ASSLGGAGRIFNEKLF
V: TRBV18; D: .; CDR3: ASSPNRPEQF
V: TRBV7-9; D: .; CDR3: ASSYDSANQPQH
V: TRBV2; D: TRBD2; CDR3: ASKGSAGSWGDTQY
V: TRBV7-8; D: TRBD2; CDR3: ASSGSGGFYNEQF
V: TRBV6-4; D: TRBD2; CDR3: ASSDVRLAGDLTTSYEQY
V: TRBV11-3; D: TRBD2; CDR3: ARPNLAGDSPGTDTQY
V: TRBV4-3; D: .; CDR3: ASSQDLRETQY
V: TRBV3-1/TRBV3-2; D: .; CDR3: ASSHRQLINEKLF
V: TRBV5-1; D: .; CDR3: ASSLGFQGTEAF
V: TRBV18; D: TRBD1; CDR3: ASSPGQGLRDTQY
V: TRBV5-1; D: .; CDR3: ASSLPGGITTEAF
V: TRBV11-2; D: TRBD1; CDR3: ASSLGQGAAEQY
V: TRBV11-2; D: TRBD2; CDR3: ASSRGSGVVNVGQF
V: TRBV6-6; D: .; CDR3: ASSNSLVGVLY
V: TRBV28; D: TRBD1; CDR3: ASSLGQGRHEQY
V: TRBV10-1; D: TRBD1; CDR3: ASSGGQFYEQY
V: TRBV30; D: .; CDR3: AWSVLTGETQY
V: TRBV25-1; D: TRBD1; CDR3: ASRVSGTGGSEQF
V: TRBV5-1; D: TRBD2; CDR3: ASSFPRGDQETQY
V: TRBV7-6; D: .; CDR3: ASSFVQGSAHEQY
V: TRBV28; D: TRBD1; CDR3: ASSLQGANYNEQF
V: TRBV15; D: TRBD1; CDR3: ATSSRDRRINQPQH
V: TRBV18; D: TRBD1; CDR3: ASSPTSGTATYEQY
V: TRBV19; D: TRBD2; CDR3: ASSLPGASGRAFGLGEQF
V: TRBV7-9; D: .; CDR3: ASSLFSNTEAF
V: TRBV5-1; D: .; CDR3: ASSLGLPPYEQY
V: TRBV6-5; D: TRBD1; CDR3: ASRPTGGLEQY